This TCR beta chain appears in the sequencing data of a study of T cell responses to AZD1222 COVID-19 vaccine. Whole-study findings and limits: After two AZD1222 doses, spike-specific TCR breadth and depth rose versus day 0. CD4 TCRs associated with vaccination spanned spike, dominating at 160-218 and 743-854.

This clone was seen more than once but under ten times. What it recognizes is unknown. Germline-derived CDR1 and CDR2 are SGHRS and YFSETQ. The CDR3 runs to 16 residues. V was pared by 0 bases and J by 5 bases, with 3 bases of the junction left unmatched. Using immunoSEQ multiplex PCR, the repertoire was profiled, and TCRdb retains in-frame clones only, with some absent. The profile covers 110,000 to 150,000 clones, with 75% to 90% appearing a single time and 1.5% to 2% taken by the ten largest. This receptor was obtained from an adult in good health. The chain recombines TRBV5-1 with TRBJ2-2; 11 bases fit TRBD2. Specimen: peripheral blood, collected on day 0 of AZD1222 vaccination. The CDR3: CASSLVGLAGTGELFF. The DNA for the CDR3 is TGCGCCAGCAGCTTGGTAGGACTAGCGGGTACCGGGGAGCTGTTTTTT.